What follows are 30 T cell receptor beta chains derived from one specimen sequenced in a study of neurological immune-mediated disorders. TCRdb reprocessed the 5' RACE reads with MiXCR, giving one entry per CDR3 protein. Found here are around 66,000 distinct CDR3 sequences, 4.5% to 6% of them singletons; the top ten hold about 2.2%. Sequencing used PBMCs. The receptors come from a woman aged 70-85 years with multiple sclerosis.

This clonotype came up many times. V is TRBV7-2 and J is TRBJ2-3; TRBD1 or TRBD2 may be the D gene (5 bases each). V was trimmed by 3 bases and J by 8 bases, leaving 9 bases between them. Looked up from germline, CDR1 is SGHTA and CDR2 is FQGNSA. The CDR3 is made up of 12 amino acids. CDR3 nucleotide sequence: TGTGCCAGCAGCTTGTTTGGGGGTACGCAGTATTTT. Its protein product is CASSLFGGTQYF.

At least ten counts were recorded for this clonotype. The V call is TRBV13, the J call TRBJ1-2; 9 bases agree with TRBD1. The CDR3 loop spans 18 amino acids. CDR1 PRHDT and CDR2 FYEKMQ come from the germline V gene (reference sequence). V dropped 0 bases and J dropped 7; count of bases not matched to a gene: 15. The CDR3 nucleotides read TGTGCCAGCAGCTTAGGCTGGGACAGGGTAAGCCGCGGTAGTGGCTACACCTTC. This gives the protein CASSLGWDRVSRGSGYTF.

By share of the sample, this clonotype is medium-sized. J is TRBJ2-3 and V is TRBV20-1; D might be TRBD2 (6 bases). Deletions cut 2 bases from V and 1 base from J, with 16 bases between. This CDR3 contains 16 residues. Germline V gene sequence: CDR1 DFQATT, CDR2 SNEGSKA (reference sequence). DNA for the CDR3: TGCAGTGCTAGACCCCATGGAGCTAGCGGCACAGATACGCAGTATTTT. It encodes CSARPHGASGTDTQYF.

This clonotype appeared many times. Germline and junction disagree at one end, which may indicate a read error. The genes are TRBV5-6 and TRBJ1-2, with 9 bases fitting TRBD1. The CDR3 covers 15 residues. The germline CDR1 and CDR2 sequences are SGHDT and YYEEEE. CDR3 nucleotides: TGTGCCAGCAGCTTGATGGGGGACAGGGTCTATGACTACACCTTC. This gives the protein CASSLMGDRVYDYTF.

This clonotype occurred a few times. The chain combines TRBV7-4 with TRBJ2-2, with 9 bases identical to TRBD2. The CDR3 consists of 14 residues. The J segment lost 3 bases and the V segment lost 11 bases, leaving 7 bases of the junction unmatched. The V gene's germline CDR1 is SGHVT and CDR2 SQSDAQ. The CDR3 coding sequence is TGTGCCCCCAGCGGGAGGAAATACACCGGGGAGCTGTTTTTT. Translated, it gives CAPSGRKYTGELFF.

This clonotype was picked up many times. The chain joins TRBV5-1 to TRBJ2-3; 7 positions agree with TRBD2. CDR1 is SGHRS, CDR2 YFSETQ, per germline. The CDR3 has 15 amino acids. The V segment lost 4 bases and the J segment 0 bases; nucleotides outside the gene matches: 5. The CDR3 DNA reads TGCGCCAGCAGCGCGGGAGACTATAGCACAGATACGCAGTATTTT. Translated: CASSAGDYSTDTQYF.

In its sample, this clonotype was seen many times. This sequence joins TRBV4-3 and TRBJ2-7; TRBD2 matches at 10 bases. Unmatched junction bases numbered 6, after V lost 1 base and J lost 6 bases. This CDR3 is 15 amino acids long. Germline loops: CDR1 LGHNA, CDR2 YSLEER. The CDR3 nucleotides are TGCGCCAGCAGCCAAGTAGCGGGAGGTGGGAGCGAGCAGTACTTC. As protein: CASSQVAGGGSEQYF.

This clonotype was recorded many times. The gene calls are TRBV20-1 and TRBJ2-1; D possibly corresponds to TRBD2 (5 bases). The length of the CDR3 is 16 residues. Between the trimmed V and J ends, which lost 4 bases and 0 bases, there was a span of 16 bases. The V gene's germline CDR1 is DFQATT and CDR2 SNEGSKA (reference sequence). The CDR3, as DNA: TGCAGTGCTAACCCCCTGTCGGGGAGCTCCTACAATGAGCAGTTCTTC. Amino acids: CSANPLSGSSYNEQFF.

This clonotype has ten or more counts. The rearrangement links TRBV6-5 to TRBJ2-5; 9 positions agree with TRBD2. This CDR3 spans 14 amino acids. The V gene end was trimmed by 2 bases and the J gene end by 5 bases; junction bases not matched to a gene: 3. CDR1 is MNHEY and CDR2 is SVGAGI in the germline V gene. CDR3 amino acids: CASSYGGRAETQYF. CDR3 sequence (DNA): TGTGCCAGCAGTTACGGCGGGAGGGCGGAGACCCAGTACTTC.

The sample holds many counts of this clonotype. This rearrangement joins TRBV7-8 to TRBJ1-1; 8 nucleotides line up with TRBD1. CDR1 is SGHVS, CDR2 FQNEAQ, per germline. This CDR3 spans 18 amino acids. The V segment lost 2 bases and the J segment 8 bases; nucleotides outside the gene matches: 19. The CDR3 nucleotides are TGTGCCAGCAGCTTAATGAAGTCAGGGGGCGCGTCCCGACTGGAAGCTTTCTTT. Translation gives CASSLMKSGGASRLEAFF.

There are many counts of this clonotype. V is TRBV10-3 and J is TRBJ1-1; no reliable D call. The germline gives CDR1 ENHRY, CDR2 SYGVKD. V was cut by 2 bases and J by 0 bases, with 7 bases left in between. The CDR3 runs 14 residues. CDR3 loop: CAISEGYLNTEAFF. The CDR3 DNA is TGTGCCATCAGTGAGGGATATTTGAACACTGAAGCTTTCTTT.

This clonotype came up many times. The genes are TRBV5-1 and TRBJ1-6, with TRBD1 matching 9 bases. This CDR3 comprises 16 residues. V lost 4 bases and J lost 7; bases outside the gene matches: 9. The V gene's germline CDR1 is SGHRS and CDR2 YFSETQ. The CDR3 here is CASSPGTGTINSPLHF. DNA of the CDR3: TGCGCCAGCAGCCCCGGGACAGGGACGATCAATTCACCCCTCCACTTT.

The chain is built from TRBV7-2 and TRBJ2-5; the match to TRBD1 covers 7 bases. This CDR3 contains 16 residues. Germline-derived CDR1 and CDR2 are SGHTA and FQGNSA. V lost 0 bases and J lost 5; bases outside the gene matches: 9. The chain's CDR3 is CASSLARDSPSETQYF. The CDR3 DNA sequence: TGTGCCAGCAGCTTAGCAAGGGACAGTCCAAGTGAGACCCAGTACTTC.

This clonotype was observed many times. V and J are TRBV4-3 and TRBJ1-2, with no clear D. With 0 bases removed from V and 3 bases from J, the gap between germline ends came to 11 bases. CDR3 length equals 15 residues. Germline V gives CDR1 LGHNA, CDR2 YSLEER. The CDR3 DNA reads as TGCGCCAGCAGCCAAGATGACGACACCCACTATGGCTACACCTTC. Translating it yields CASSQDDDTHYGYTF.

This clonotype was recorded many times. The V and J genes are TRBV21-1 and TRBJ2-7; the table's D call of TRBD1 was not tested on the DNA. TRBV21-1 is labeled a pseudogene. The CDR3 has 15 amino acids. The CDR3 coding sequence is TGTGCCAGCAGCAAAGCAGCCCCGGCCCCTTACGAGCAGTACTTC. This gives the protein CASSKAAPAPYEQYF.

This clonotype was counted many times. The chain has TRBV20-1 and TRBJ1-5; 8 bases are a match to TRBD1. The CDR3 covers 16 residues. V shed 1 base and J 2 bases; nucleotides not matched to a gene: 7. In germline, CDR1 is DFQATT, CDR2 SNEGSKA (reference sequence). CDR3 loop: CSARAAQGAGNQPQHF. DNA for the CDR3: TGCAGTGCTAGAGCAGCCCAGGGGGCCGGCAATCAGCCCCAGCATTTT.

This clonotype has a count of ten or more. The V gene is TRBV29-1, the J gene TRBJ1-1; 8 bases map to TRBD1. The CDR3 loop spans 13 amino acids. V lost 6 bases and J lost 6; bases outside the gene matches: 9. The germline gives CDR1 SQVTM, CDR2 ANQGSEA. The CDR3 sequence: CSVTRTGYPEAFF. The CDR3 DNA follows: TGCAGCGTGACCAGGACAGGGTATCCTGAAGCTTTCTTT.

This clonotype showed up many times. The chain recombines TRBV7-2 with TRBJ2-2; D gene ambiguous. Trimming took 1 base from V and 1 from J, leaving 7 bases between them. This CDR3 contains 15 residues. Germline CDR1 and CDR2: SGHTA and FQGNSA. In DNA, the CDR3 is TGTGCCAGCAGCTTAGGGCACGTGAACACCGGGGAGCTGTTTTTT. It is translated as CASSLGHVNTGELFF.

This clonotype was counted at least ten times. This chain links TRBV7-2 with TRBJ2-3; possible D gene TRBD2, 5 bases. The CDR3 loop spans 15 amino acids. Trimming took off 3 bases at V and 1 base at J, with 11 bases between the two ends. Germline values: CDR1 SGHTA, CDR2 FQGNSA. The CDR3 DNA is TGTGCCAGCAGCTTCAGCGGACCCCGCACAGATACGCAGTATTTT. Amino acid sequence: CASSFSGPRTDTQYF.

This chain joins TRBV30 and TRBJ1-5; D possibly corresponds to TRBD1 (5 bases). Trimming took 3 bases from V and 0 from J, leaving 24 bases between them. CDR1 is GTSNPN, CDR2 SVGIG, per germline (reference sequence). CDR3 size: 19 residues. In nucleotides, the CDR3 is TGTGCCTGGAGGGCCCCAGGGCCCGGGGGGAGTTATAGCAATCAGCCCCAGCATTTT. Its protein is CAWRAPGPGGSYSNQPQHF.

This clonotype was recorded at least ten times. V gene TRBV12-3 or TRBV12-4 combines with J gene TRBJ2-5; D might be TRBD1 (6 bases). This CDR3 has 15 residues. Trimming pared 4 bases from V and 5 bases from J, leaving 17 bases between. The CDR3 nucleotides read TGTGCCAGCAGTTCAACAGGGAAGATTCAGGAGACCCAGTACTTC. Amino acid sequence: CASSSTGKIQETQYF.

This clonotype came up many times. V usage is TRBV20-1 and J usage is TRBJ1-1, with TRBD1 identical over 9 bases. Germline loops: CDR1 DFQATT, CDR2 SNEGSKA (reference sequence). The CDR3 has 13 residues. The trim removed 5 bases at V and 6 bases at J, leaving 7 bases unmatched. CDR3: CSAPQGARAEAFF. The CDR3 bases are TGCAGTGCTCCACAGGGGGCTCGGGCTGAAGCTTTCTTT.

This clonotype has ten or more counts. The chain is built from TRBV20-1 and TRBJ2-1; D gene ambiguous. The CDR3 sequence is 12 residues long. Germline CDR1 and CDR2: DFQATT and SNEGSKA (reference sequence). The V and J ends lost 7 bases and 6 bases respectively, with 13 bases between them. CDR3 DNA sequence: TGCAGTGGTCTTCAGTGGGGCAATGAGCAGTTCTTC. Translation gives CSGLQWGNEQFF.

In its sample, this clonotype was seen many times. The V call is TRBV27, the J call TRBJ1-5; maybe TRBD1 (5 bases). V lost 3 bases and J lost 5, with 17 bases in between. CDR3 length: 16 residues. Germline V CDR1 and CDR2: MNHEY, SMNVEV (reference sequence). CDR3 protein: CASSLPREDKDQPQHF. The CDR3 DNA reads as TGTGCCAGCAGTTTGCCCAGGGAGGATAAGGATCAGCCCCAGCATTTT.

This clonotype was detected ten times or more. Germline is not matched at one junction end, which may reflect a read error. The rearrangement uses TRBV7-2 and TRBJ2-3; 10 positions match TRBD2. There are 13 residues in the CDR3. CDR1 and CDR2 (germline): SGHTA, FQGNSA. CDR3 residues: CASSRGVTSGMHF. The CDR3 nucleotides are TGTGCCAGCAGCAGAGGGGTTACTAGCGGGATGCATTTT.

This clonotype was observed many times. The CDR3 DNA follows: TGTGCCAGCAGCGTAGGGGGACTAGCGGGAGTGGGAAATGAGCAGTTCTTC. It codes for CASSVGGLAGVGNEQFF. The gene calls are TRBV9 and TRBJ2-1; TRBD2 agrees at 14 bases. Losses at the gene ends were 0 bases for V and 7 bases for J; bases not matched to a gene: 6. CDR3 length equals 17 residues. Germline values: CDR1 SGDLS, CDR2 YYNGEE.

This clonotype was counted ten times or more. The chain employs TRBV20-1 and TRBJ1-1; weak D call: TRBD1 (5 bases). CDR3 length: 11 amino acids. Trimming pared 6 bases from V and 11 bases from J, leaving 16 bases between. Germline V CDR1 and CDR2: DFQATT, SNEGSKA (reference sequence). This chain's CDR3 is CSASEGMWAFF. CDR3 sequence (DNA): TGCAGTGCATCTGAGGGGATGTGGGCTTTCTTT.

This clonotype came up many times. The genes are TRBV29-1 and TRBJ2-3; 12 positions agree with TRBD2. The junction had 11 bases not matched to a gene; V was cut back by 4 bases and J by 0 bases. This CDR3 is 18 amino acids long. Germline loops: CDR1 SQVTM, CDR2 ANQGSEA. The CDR3 loop is CSVGQRTSGRYSTDTQYF. In nucleotides, the CDR3 is TGCAGCGTTGGGCAGAGAACTAGCGGGAGGTATAGCACAGATACGCAGTATTTT.

This clonotype came up many times. The CDR3 here is CASSLAQGRTEAFF. For the CDR3, the DNA is TGTGCCAGCAGCCTCGCACAGGGAAGAACTGAAGCTTTCTTT. V usage is TRBV12-3 or TRBV12-4 and J usage is TRBJ1-1, with D tentatively TRBD1 (6 bases). V was shortened by 6 bases and J by 5 bases, with 16 bases between the two germline ends. This CDR3 contains 14 residues.

This clonotype was seen ten or more times. The V call is TRBV20-1, the J call TRBJ2-1; D is possibly TRBD1 (6 bases). The V gene's germline CDR1 is DFQATT and CDR2 SNEGSKA (reference sequence). The V end lost 2 bases, the J end lost 5 bases, and 13 bases lay between the germline ends. This CDR3 has 14 amino acids. This chain's CDR3 is CSARLGTLNNEQFF. The CDR3 bases are TGCAGTGCTAGACTGGGGACACTTAACAATGAGCAGTTCTTC.